This record covers a single TCR beta chain. Antigen unknown. The data originate from a study of T cell responses to AZD1222 COVID-19 vaccine. General study points: Every sample of the repertoires postdated the peak T cell response.

The protocol was immunoSEQ multiplex PCR, while the TCRdb copy is restricted to in-frame clones and leaves out a portion. The sample lists around 130,000 clones; 70% to 90% were seen once. Germline values: CDR1 MNHEY, CDR2 SMNVEV (reference sequence). V lost 7 bases and J 2 bases, leaving 15 bases between the germline ends. This CDR3 is 14 amino acids long. The TCR comes from an adult who received the AZD1222 COVID-19 vaccine. The sample in question was peripheral blood, obtained 28 days after the second AZD1222 dose. The genes are TRBV27 and TRBJ2-7; D is tentatively TRBD1 or TRBD2 (5 bases each). In nucleotides, the CDR3 is TGTGCCAGCAAATCCGGGGCCAGCCCCTACGAGCAGTACTTC. Translation: CASKSGASPYEQYF.